Listed below are T cell receptor beta chains from one sample, sequenced in a study of T-cell memory formation after mild COVID-19. TCRdb re-analysed the 5' RACE reads in MiXCR, keeping a single row per CDR3 protein. The sample lists 450,000 to 650,000 distinct CDR3 sequences, roughly 18% occurring once. The sample comprised PBMCs or a T cell subset sorted from them (not recorded which). These TCRs come from an adult woman who had mild COVID-19 (a few samples of this study predate the infection). Cell type and time point are not known. Each CDR3 is given without its conserved first and last residue. Each record gives: clone size, J gene, V gene, D gene, CDR3 protein. D genes are given only for firm matches. Size is stated for part of the rows, as once, few or many counts, or as a class when the clone is expanded.

abundance: -
j_gene: TRBJ1-1
v_gene: TRBV7-6
d_gene: -
CDR3aa: ASSLGNSEAF

abundance: many
j_gene: TRBJ2-1
v_gene: TRBV24-1
d_gene: -
CDR3aa: ATSQGVGTYNEQF

abundance: few
j_gene: TRBJ2-1
v_gene: TRBV7-6
d_gene: TRBD2
CDR3aa: ASSLESGIASSNEQF

abundance: few
j_gene: TRBJ1-2
v_gene: TRBV7-9
d_gene: TRBD1
CDR3aa: ASSPGQGFGYT

abundance: -
j_gene: TRBJ2-3
v_gene: TRBV12-3/TRBV12-4
d_gene: TRBD2
CDR3aa: ASSLGLAEEPQY

abundance: -
j_gene: TRBJ1-4
v_gene: TRBV7-6
d_gene: -
CDR3aa: ASSLRGENEKLF

abundance: few
j_gene: TRBJ2-7
v_gene: TRBV21-1
d_gene: -
CDR3aa: ASSRGVRRLPYEQY

abundance: -
j_gene: TRBJ2-2
v_gene: TRBV6-4
d_gene: TRBD1
CDR3aa: ASRKDRGTGELF

abundance: few
j_gene: TRBJ2-3
v_gene: TRBV6-2/TRBV6-3
d_gene: TRBD2
CDR3aa: ASSYASGRSDTQY

abundance: -
j_gene: TRBJ1-3
v_gene: TRBV3-1
d_gene: -
CDR3aa: ASSQDVSRVGNTIY

abundance: -
j_gene: TRBJ2-3
v_gene: TRBV29-1
d_gene: -
CDR3aa: SVGGISSSTDTQY

abundance: -
j_gene: TRBJ2-7
v_gene: TRBV6-2/TRBV6-3
d_gene: -
CDR3aa: ASSYLAGRRAEQY

abundance: -
j_gene: TRBJ1-1
v_gene: TRBV27
d_gene: -
CDR3aa: ASSRPGRNTEAF

abundance: few
j_gene: TRBJ2-5
v_gene: TRBV4-1
d_gene: TRBD1
CDR3aa: ASSQERGGDETQY

abundance: -
j_gene: TRBJ2-1
v_gene: TRBV4-1
d_gene: -
CDR3aa: ASSQSTRLSNEQF

abundance: -
j_gene: TRBJ2-7
v_gene: TRBV20-1
d_gene: TRBD1
CDR3aa: SASLGTGSGEQY

abundance: -
j_gene: TRBJ2-7
v_gene: TRBV12-3/TRBV12-4
d_gene: TRBD2
CDR3aa: ASSRRPGLRSYEQY

abundance: many
j_gene: TRBJ2-7
v_gene: TRBV18
d_gene: TRBD2
CDR3aa: ASSSIGGTTSGSYEQY

abundance: few
j_gene: TRBJ2-7
v_gene: TRBV12-3/TRBV12-4
d_gene: -
CDR3aa: ASSQGLEQY

abundance: -
j_gene: TRBJ2-2
v_gene: TRBV5-6
d_gene: TRBD2
CDR3aa: ASRGGSRSGELF

abundance: few
j_gene: TRBJ2-7
v_gene: TRBV20-1
d_gene: TRBD2
CDR3aa: SARELAGKGDEQY

abundance: many
j_gene: TRBJ2-3
v_gene: TRBV5-1
d_gene: -
CDR3aa: ASSSSGVTDTQY

abundance: few
j_gene: TRBJ1-2
v_gene: TRBV20-1
d_gene: TRBD1
CDR3aa: SSAGTEYGYT

abundance: -
j_gene: TRBJ1-2
v_gene: TRBV6-5
d_gene: -
CDR3aa: ASIPGVGRGILYGYT

abundance: few
j_gene: TRBJ2-1
v_gene: TRBV5-6
d_gene: -
CDR3aa: ASSLQDYYNEQF

abundance: few
j_gene: TRBJ1-1
v_gene: TRBV5-1
d_gene: -
CDR3aa: ASSRPQELNTEAF

abundance: few
j_gene: TRBJ2-7
v_gene: TRBV7-2
d_gene: -
CDR3aa: ASSFRPGTRNYEQY

abundance: few
j_gene: TRBJ2-2
v_gene: TRBV3-1
d_gene: -
CDR3aa: ASSQDPRGSYTGELF

abundance: -
j_gene: TRBJ2-2
v_gene: TRBV7-8
d_gene: TRBD2
CDR3aa: ASSLGTSGYTGELF

abundance: -
j_gene: TRBJ1-5
v_gene: TRBV6-5
d_gene: -
CDR3aa: ASSYSRSNQPQH